The 4 T cell receptor beta chains below come from one sample, sequenced in a study of cytomegalovirus exposure and HLA in healthy donors. Researchers ran the PCR with 60 Vbeta and 13 Jbeta primers. Clones were read by immunoSEQ multiplex PCR, and TCRdb kept only the in-frame ones, dropping some. Here the sample spans some 140,000 clones, roughly 78% being singletons. The specimen sequenced was PBMCs. All receptors come from a man in his forties in good health and CMV-seropositive.

This clone showed up just a few times. This chain's CDR3 is CAISVRDSGANVLTF. As DNA, the CDR3 is TGTGCCATCAGTGTACGGGACTCTGGGGCCAACGTCCTGACTTTC. V usage is TRBV10-3 and J usage is TRBJ2-6; D may be TRBD2 (5 bases). The CDR3 runs 15 residues. Germline CDR1 reads ENHRY; CDR2 reads SYGVKD. Trimming shortened V by 4 bases and J by 0 bases, and 7 bases separated the two germline ends.

This clone was observed a single time. The CDR3 DNA reads as TGTGCCAGCAGCCGGGACAGGGTACTCGAGCAGTACTTC. Protein sequence: CASSRDRVLEQYF. The gene calls are TRBV2 and TRBJ2-7; 9 bases map to TRBD1. CDR3 length: 13 residues. CDR1 is SNHLY, CDR2 FYNNEI, per germline. V dropped 6 bases and J dropped 6; count of bases not matched to a gene: 6.

The chain carries TRBV10-3 and TRBJ2-1, with 8 bases matching TRBD2. Germline V CDR1 and CDR2: ENHRY, SYGVKD. The junction had 4 bases not matched to a gene; V was cut back by 3 bases and J by 6 bases. There are 14 residues in the CDR3. CDR3 sequence (DNA): TGTGCCATCAGTGATGGGCTAGCGGGCAATGAGCAGTTCTTC. Translation gives CAISDGLAGNEQFF.

The chain uses TRBV4-2 and TRBJ2-1; weak D call: TRBD2 (5 bases). V was clipped by 1 base and J by 5 bases, with 9 bases between them. Germline loops: CDR1 LGHNA, CDR2 YNFKEQ. CDR3 length equals 14 residues. The CDR3 DNA is TGTGCCAGCAGCCAAGTTTTGGAGGACAATGAGCAGTTCTTC. This sequence encodes CASSQVLEDNEQFF.